Shown below are 32 T cell receptor beta chains from a single sample sequenced in a study of identical twins. Each CDR3 protein gets one entry after TCRdb re-called the 5' RACE reads with MiXCR. The data contain around 1.7 million distinct CDR3 sequences, roughly a third of them singletons. The source material was cord blood. All receptors come from a newborn girl in good health.

The J gene is TRBJ2-6, the V gene TRBV10-3, with D perhaps matching TRBD1 (6 bases). V lost 6 bases to trimming and J lost 0 bases, with 15 bases between them. CDR1 is ENHRY and CDR2 is SYGVKD in the germline V gene. The CDR3 covers 17 residues. The CDR3 here is CAIRDSLGTSGANVLTF. The CDR3 region has the DNA TGTGCCATCAGGGACAGCCTTGGGACCTCTGGGGCCAACGTCCTGACTTTC.

The chain couples TRBV19 to TRBJ1-1, with no clear D. The germline gives CDR1 LNHDA, CDR2 SQIVND (reference sequence). V lost 3 bases to trimming and J lost 6 bases, with 23 bases between them. The CDR3 is 17 residues long. CDR3 DNA: TGTGCCAGTAGTATTGGGTCGGTGAGGGTCGTCGGGGCTGAAGCTTTCTTT. Translated, it gives CASSIGSVRVVGAEAFF.

The CDR3 reads CSAREGGGISEQFF. The CDR3 DNA reads TGCAGTGCTAGAGAGGGTGGGGGAATCAGTGAGCAGTTCTTC. The V and J genes are TRBV20-1 and TRBJ2-1; either TRBD1 or TRBD2 may supply D (5 bases each). The CDR3 extends over 14 amino acids. Per germline, CDR1 DFQATT and CDR2 SNEGSKA (reference sequence). Between the trimmed V and J ends, which lost 0 bases and 9 bases, there was a span of 15 bases.

Note on this clonotype: A much bigger clone sits one base away, suggesting this may be a read error. The chain uses TRBV5-1 and TRBJ2-3; maybe TRBD2 (6 bases). There are 16 residues in the CDR3. The V and J ends lost 7 bases and 0 bases respectively, with 18 bases between them. The germline V gene has CDR1 SGHRS and CDR2 YFSETQ. In DNA form, the CDR3 reads TGCGCCAGCGGCCCGCGGGACTCGCCGAGCACAGATACGCAGTATTTT. As protein: CASGPRDSPSTDTQYF. Drawing the rest from reference TRBV5-1 and TRBJ2-3, the complete variable domain is KAGVTQTPRYLIKTRGQQVTLSCSPISGHRSVSWYQQTPGQGLQFLFEYFSETQRNKGNFPGRFSGRQFSNSRSEMNVSTLELGDSALYLCASGPRDSPSTDTQYFGPGTRLTVL.

The J gene is TRBJ2-7, the V gene TRBV5-8; tentative D call: TRBD2 (5 bases). This CDR3 comprises 12 residues. Trimming removed 7 bases from V and 4 bases from J, with 12 bases in between. Germline V CDR1 and CDR2: SGHTS, YDEGEE. The CDR3 reads CASGSPPYEQYF. The CDR3 bases are TGTGCCAGCGGGAGCCCCCCATACGAGCAGTACTTC.

V gene TRBV4-1 combines with J gene TRBJ2-5; 13 nucleotides match TRBD2. Germline V gene data show CDR1 as MGHRA and CDR2 as YSYEKL. V lost 2 bases, J lost 11 bases, and 11 bases stayed unmatched. This CDR3 contains 16 residues. The CDR3 here is CASSQWTSGSRDEQYF. CDR3 DNA sequence: TGCGCCAGCAGCCAATGGACTAGCGGGAGTCGCGATGAGCAGTACTTC.

This clonotype came up a few times. The chain combines TRBV27 with TRBJ2-7, with D unresolved. Per the germline V gene, CDR1 is MNHEY and CDR2 is SMNVEV (reference sequence). V lost 8 bases and J lost 2, with 10 bases in between. The CDR3 consists of 12 residues. CDR3 region: CASGRSTYEQYF. CDR3 sequence (DNA): TGTGCCAGCGGTCGCTCAACCTACGAGCAGTACTTC.

With respect to this clonotype: One end of the junction varies from germline; a read error may be responsible. The gene calls are TRBV6-2 or TRBV6-3 and TRBJ2-3; D gene unclear. The CDR3 spans 13 residues. Germline values: CDR1 MNHEY, CDR2 SVGEGT. For the CDR3, the DNA is TGTGCCAGCAGTTACTTTAGCAGAGATACGCAGTATTTT. Protein sequence: CASSYFSRDTQYF.

The chain couples TRBV6-5 to TRBJ2-5; no clear D. TRBJ2-7 explains the end of the DNA better; the J call may be wrong. The CDR3 has 15 residues. CDR1 is MNHEY, CDR2 SVGAGI, per germline. The CDR3 coding sequence is TGTGCCAGCAGTTACTCGAGCCAGGCCCCCTACGAGCAGTACTTC. This codes for CASSYSSQAPYEQYF.

The rearrangement uses TRBV29-1 and TRBJ2-3; D assignment may be TRBD1 or TRBD2 (5 bases each). This CDR3 comprises 12 residues. V lost 6 bases to trimming and J lost 6 bases, with 13 bases between them. Germline V gene data show CDR1 as SQVTM and CDR2 as ANQGSEA. The DNA for the CDR3 is TGCAGCGTGGCACGAGGGGAGGATACGCAGTATTTT. Amino acid sequence: CSVARGEDTQYF.

This clonotype was seen only a few times. V is TRBV24-1 and J is TRBJ2-4; perhaps D is TRBD1 or TRBD2 (6 bases each). The J call may be wrong; the DNA end is better matched by TRBJ2-7. In germline, CDR1 is KGHDR, CDR2 SFDVKD. The CDR3 is 17 residues long. CDR3: CATGTLPGTLPNYEQYF. CDR3 DNA sequence: TGTGCCACCGGGACTTTACCCGGGACACTTCCGAACTACGAGCAGTACTTC.

This clonotype was observed at least ten times. As DNA, the CDR3 is TGTGCCAGCAGGTCCGCTAGGACAGGGGCAGACTATGGCTACACCTTC. Protein sequence: CASRSARTGADYGYTF. The chain joins TRBV12-3 or TRBV12-4 to TRBJ1-2; 9 nucleotides line up with TRBD1. The V and J ends lost 6 bases and 3 bases, in that order; junction bases with no gene match: 11. The CDR3 length is 16 residues.

This clonotype has only a few counts. The chain carries TRBV5-1 and TRBJ2-3; D might be TRBD1 or TRBD2, each matching 5 bases. V lost 0 bases and J lost 5, with 16 bases in between. Germline V CDR1 and CDR2: SGHRS, YFSETQ. CDR3 length: 16 residues. The CDR3 region has the DNA TGCGCCAGCAGCTTGGTTCCAGGGACGAGTAGAGATACGCAGTATTTT. It codes for CASSLVPGTSRDTQYF.

This clonotype occurred a few times. V and J are TRBV20-1 and TRBJ2-3; TRBD2 matches 10 bases. The V gene end was trimmed by 7 bases and the J gene end by 5 bases; junction bases not matched to a gene: 3. Germline loops: CDR1 DFQATT, CDR2 SNEGSKA (reference sequence). The CDR3 runs 12 residues. CDR3: CSGAGGQDTQYF. Written as DNA, the CDR3 is TGCAGTGGAGCGGGGGGGCAAGATACGCAGTATTTT.

This clonotype was seen only a few times. The gene calls are TRBV10-3 and TRBJ2-4, with 10 positions matching TRBD2. This CDR3 has 16 amino acids. The ends lost 6 bases at V and 0 bases at J; junction bases unmatched: 5. Germline V gives CDR1 ENHRY, CDR2 SYGVKD. The CDR3 spells CAISPSGGLAKNIQYF. For the CDR3, the DNA is TGTGCCATCAGCCCTAGCGGGGGCCTAGCCAAAAACATTCAGTACTTC.

This clonotype has only a few counts. The chain carries TRBV5-1 and TRBJ2-1; possible D gene TRBD2, 6 bases. The V end was cut by 0 bases, the J end by 9 bases, with 10 bases between. Germline V CDR1 and CDR2: SGHRS, YFSETQ. The CDR3 is 13 residues long. CDR3 bases: TGCGCCAGCAGCTTGGAGTTGGGGGGTGAGCAGTTCTTC. Its protein is CASSLELGGEQFF.

This clonotype was seen more than once but under ten times. This sequence joins TRBV5-1 and TRBJ2-4; 10 bases are shared with TRBD1. Trimming removed 5 bases from V and 1 base from J; junction bases left unmatched: 6. CDR3 length: 16 amino acids. Germline V gives CDR1 SGHRS, CDR2 YFSETQ. CDR3 amino acids: CASSQPGQGAKNIQYF. DNA for the CDR3: TGCGCCAGCAGTCAGCCGGGACAGGGGGCCAAAAACATTCAGTACTTC.

In this sample, this clonotype turned up many times. The chain couples TRBV27 to TRBJ2-7; possible D gene TRBD1, 6 bases. V was pared by 3 bases and J by 2 bases, with 8 bases between. The CDR3 consists of 13 residues. Germline CDR1 and CDR2: MNHEY and SMNVEV (reference sequence). CDR3 sequence reads: CASSLTGPYEQYF. The CDR3 nucleotides are TGTGCCAGCAGTTTGACAGGTCCCTACGAGCAGTACTTC.

The V and J genes are TRBV20-1 and TRBJ2-5; 7 positions match TRBD2. This CDR3 has 15 residues. Germline V lookup: CDR1 DFQATT, CDR2 SNEGSKA (reference sequence). Losses at the gene ends were 7 bases for V and 4 bases for J; bases not matched to a gene: 15. CDR3 nucleotides: TGCAGTGGCCAGCCTAGCGGAGGTGGGCGAGAGACCCAGTACTTC. This codes for CSGQPSGGGRETQYF.

V usage is TRBV18 and J usage is TRBJ2-3; 7 nucleotides agree with TRBD1. Trimming cost V 4 bases and J 14 bases; bases outside gene matches: 12. The CDR3 is made up of 13 amino acids. Germline CDR1 reads KGHSH; CDR2 reads LQKENI. Here the CDR3 DNA reads TGTGCCAGCTCACAGGGACAGCAGCATTATTGGTATTTT. Its translation: CASSQGQQHYWYF. Looking up the rest from reference TRBV18 and TRBJ2-3 gives the full variable domain: NAGVMQNPRHLVRRRGQEARLRCSPMKGHSHVYWYRQLPEEGLKFMVYLQKENIIDESGMPKERFSAEFPKEGPSILRIQQVVRGDSAAYFCASSQGQQHYWYFGPGTRLTVL.

J is TRBJ1-1 and V is TRBV30; D gene ambiguous. The V end lost 0 bases, the J end lost 8 bases, and 13 bases lay between the germline ends. Germline values: CDR1 GTSNPN, CDR2 SVGIG (reference sequence). This CDR3 contains 13 residues. DNA of the CDR3: TGTGCCTGGAGTGTACTCAGGACCGGGGAAGCTTTCTTT. Amino acid sequence: CAWSVLRTGEAFF.

This chain joins TRBV12-3 or TRBV12-4 and TRBJ2-2; D call uncertain. CDR3 length: 14 residues. The V end was cut by 3 bases, the J end by 2 bases, with 7 bases between. Here the CDR3 reads CASSFRRNTGELFF. The DNA for the CDR3 is TGTGCCAGCAGTTTCCGGAGAAACACCGGGGAGCTGTTTTTT.

A few counts support this clonotype. V and J are TRBV5-1 and TRBJ2-7; no clear D gene. Germline V lookup: CDR1 SGHRS, CDR2 YFSETQ. The CDR3 contains 14 residues. V was clipped by 0 bases and J by 0 bases, with 7 bases between them. The chain's CDR3 is CASSLAVASYEQYF. The CDR3 region has the DNA TGCGCCAGCAGCTTGGCGGTTGCCTCCTACGAGCAGTACTTC.

V is TRBV20-1 and J is TRBJ2-7; TRBD2 matches at 7 bases. The J segment lost 0 bases and the V segment lost 1 base, leaving 9 bases of the junction unmatched. Germline V lookup: CDR1 DFQATT, CDR2 SNEGSKA (reference sequence). This CDR3 contains 16 residues. CDR3 amino acids: CSARVRQRGNSYEQYF. The CDR3 bases are TGCAGTGCTAGAGTCCGCCAGCGGGGCAACTCCTACGAGCAGTACTTC.

This clonotype was picked up a small number of times. This chain links TRBV4-1 with TRBJ1-1, with unresolved D. The CDR3 is 14 amino acids. Trimming took off 4 bases at V and 4 bases at J, with 13 bases between the two ends. Germline loops: CDR1 MGHRA, CDR2 YSYEKL. CDR3 amino acids: CASSPRGGPTEAFF. Written as DNA, the CDR3 is TGCGCCAGCAGCCCTCGGGGTGGGCCCACTGAAGCTTTCTTT.

The rearrangement links TRBV7-2 to TRBJ1-2; 11 nucleotides align to TRBD1. The CDR3 sequence is 16 residues long. Unmatched junction bases numbered 7, after V lost 3 bases and J lost 4 bases. Germline V lookup: CDR1 SGHTA, CDR2 FQGNSA. CDR3 nucleotides: TGTGCCAGCAGCTTCCTAACAGGACAGGGGGCCTATGGCTACACCTTC. This gives the protein CASSFLTGQGAYGYTF.

This clonotype was found a few times. CDR3 residues: CASSEEVAGRTDTQYF. The DNA of the CDR3 is TGTGCCAGCAGTGAAGAAGTAGCGGGGAGAACAGATACGCAGTATTTT. The chain employs TRBV2 and TRBJ2-3, with 8 bases aligning to TRBD2. The CDR3 is 16 residues long. CDR1 is SNHLY and CDR2 is FYNNEI in the germline V gene. V lost 1 base to trimming and J lost 3 bases; unmatched junction nucleotides: 6.

This chain uses TRBV19 with TRBJ1-1; D call uncertain. V was clipped by 10 bases and J by 1 base, with 13 bases between them. The CDR3 has 13 amino acids. Germline V gene data show CDR1 as LNHDA and CDR2 as SQIVND (reference sequence). DNA for the CDR3: TGTGCCACCTCGGTCGGCAGGAACACTGAAGCTTTCTTT. Residues: CATSVGRNTEAFF.

This clonotype came up a few times. The V gene is TRBV6-5, the J gene TRBJ2-1; no firm D call. V lost 2 bases and J lost 9, with 11 bases in between. From germline, CDR1 is MNHEY and CDR2 SVGAGI. The CDR3 length is 13 residues. The CDR3 is CASSYHDTSEQFF. In DNA form, the CDR3 reads TGTGCCAGCAGTTACCATGACACAAGTGAGCAGTTCTTC.

A few counts support this clonotype. The chain is built from TRBV5-1 and TRBJ1-4; 10 bases fit TRBD1. CDR3 length equals 15 residues. CDR1 and CDR2 (germline): SGHRS, YFSETQ. After removal of 0 bases from V and 8 bases from J, the junction contained 4 bases not matched to a gene. Written as DNA, the CDR3 is TGCGCCAGCAGCTTGGAGGACAGGGGGGGAGAAAAACTGTTTTTT. Its protein product is CASSLEDRGGEKLFF.

A remark on this clonotype: At one end the junction does not follow the germline gene, possibly because of a read error. The rearrangement links TRBV4-1 to TRBJ2-1; D is perhaps TRBD1 or TRBD2 (5 bases each). The CDR3 length is 19 residues. CDR1 is MGHRA, CDR2 YSYEKL, per germline. The CDR3 protein is CAGSHNRLIWGSSYNEQFF. For the CDR3, the DNA is TGCGCCGGCAGCCACAACCGCCTGATCTGGGGGAGCTCCTACAATGAGCAGTTCTTC.

This clonotype was seen more than once but under ten times. V usage is TRBV3-1 and J usage is TRBJ1-2; no clear D gene. V shed 0 bases and J shed 2 bases, with 10 bases lying between them. The CDR3 runs to 15 residues. Germline V gene sequence: CDR1 LGHDT, CDR2 YNNKEL (reference sequence). The DNA of the CDR3 is TGTGCCAGCAGCCAAGACTTTCACAGAAACTATGGCTACACCTTC. Translated: CASSQDFHRNYGYTF.